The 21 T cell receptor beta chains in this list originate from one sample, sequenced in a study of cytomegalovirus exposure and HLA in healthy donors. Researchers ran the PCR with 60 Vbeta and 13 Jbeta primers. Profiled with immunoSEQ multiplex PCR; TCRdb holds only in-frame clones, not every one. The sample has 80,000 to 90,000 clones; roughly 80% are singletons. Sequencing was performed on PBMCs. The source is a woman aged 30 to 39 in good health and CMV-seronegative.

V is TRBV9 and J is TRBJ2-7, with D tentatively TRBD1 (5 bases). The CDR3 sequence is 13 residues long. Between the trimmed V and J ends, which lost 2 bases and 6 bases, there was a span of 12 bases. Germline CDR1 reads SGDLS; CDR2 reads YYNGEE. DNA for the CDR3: TGTGCCAGCAGCGTGGGGCCGACTCTCGAGCAGTACTTC. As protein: CASSVGPTLEQYF. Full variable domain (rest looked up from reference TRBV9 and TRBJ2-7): DSGVTQTPKHLITATGQRVTLRCSPRSGDLSVYWYQQSLDQGLQFLIQYYNGEERAKGNILERFSAQQFPDLHSELNLSSLELGDSALYFCASSVGPTLEQYFGPGTRLTVT.

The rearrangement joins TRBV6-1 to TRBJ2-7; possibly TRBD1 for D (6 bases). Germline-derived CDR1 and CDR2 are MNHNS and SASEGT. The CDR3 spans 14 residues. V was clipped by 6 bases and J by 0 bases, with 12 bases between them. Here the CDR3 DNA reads TGTGCCAGCAGCCCTATAGGGGGCTCCTACGAGCAGTACTTC. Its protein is CASSPIGGSYEQYF.

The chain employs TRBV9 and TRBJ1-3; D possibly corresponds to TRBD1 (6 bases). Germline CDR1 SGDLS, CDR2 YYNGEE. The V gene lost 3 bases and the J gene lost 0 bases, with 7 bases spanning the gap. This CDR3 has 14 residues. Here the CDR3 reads CASSGQVSGNTIYF. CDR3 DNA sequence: TGTGCCAGCAGCGGACAGGTCTCTGGAAACACCATATATTTT.

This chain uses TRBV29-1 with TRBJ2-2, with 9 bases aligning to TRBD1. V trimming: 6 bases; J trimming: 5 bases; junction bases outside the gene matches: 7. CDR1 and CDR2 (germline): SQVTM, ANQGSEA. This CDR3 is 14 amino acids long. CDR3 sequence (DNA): TGCAGCGTCTCCGGGACAGGGTTTACCGGGGAGCTGTTTTTT. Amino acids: CSVSGTGFTGELFF.

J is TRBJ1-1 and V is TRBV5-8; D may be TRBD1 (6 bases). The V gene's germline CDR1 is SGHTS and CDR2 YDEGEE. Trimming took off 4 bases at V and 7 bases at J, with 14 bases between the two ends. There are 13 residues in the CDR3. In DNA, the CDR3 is TGTGCCAGCAGCGTAAACTCAGGGGATGAAGCTTTCTTT. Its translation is CASSVNSGDEAFF.

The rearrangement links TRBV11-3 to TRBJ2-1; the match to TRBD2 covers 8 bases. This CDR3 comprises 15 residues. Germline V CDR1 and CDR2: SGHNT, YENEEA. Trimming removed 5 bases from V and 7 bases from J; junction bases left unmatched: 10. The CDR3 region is CASSREGTSNNEQFF. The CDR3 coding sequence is TGTGCCAGCAGCCGTGAGGGGACTAGTAATAATGAGCAGTTCTTC.

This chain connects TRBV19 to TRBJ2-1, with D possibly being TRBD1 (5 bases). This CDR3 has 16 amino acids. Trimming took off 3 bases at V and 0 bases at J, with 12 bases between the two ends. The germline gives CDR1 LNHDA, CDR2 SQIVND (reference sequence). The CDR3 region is CASSMEGVGSYNEQFF. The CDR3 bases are TGTGCCAGTAGTATGGAAGGGGTCGGCTCCTACAATGAGCAGTTCTTC.

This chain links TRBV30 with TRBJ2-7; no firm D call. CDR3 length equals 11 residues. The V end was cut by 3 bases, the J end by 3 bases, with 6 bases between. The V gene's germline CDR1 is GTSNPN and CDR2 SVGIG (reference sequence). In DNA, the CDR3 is TGTGCCTGGAGCCCAGACTACGAGCAGTACTTC. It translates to CAWSPDYEQYF. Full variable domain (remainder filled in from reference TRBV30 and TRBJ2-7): SQTIHQWPATLVQPVGSPLSLECTVEGTSNPNLYWYRQAAGRGLQLLFYSVGIGQISSEVPQNLSASRPQDRQFILSSKKLLLSDSGFYLCAWSPDYEQYFGPGTRLTVT.

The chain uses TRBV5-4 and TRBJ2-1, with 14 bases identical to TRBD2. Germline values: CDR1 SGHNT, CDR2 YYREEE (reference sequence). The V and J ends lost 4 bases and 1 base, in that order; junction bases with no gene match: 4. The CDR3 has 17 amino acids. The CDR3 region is CASSDGTSGSSYNEQFF. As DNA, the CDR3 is TGTGCCAGCAGCGACGGGACTAGCGGGAGTTCCTACAATGAGCAGTTCTTC.

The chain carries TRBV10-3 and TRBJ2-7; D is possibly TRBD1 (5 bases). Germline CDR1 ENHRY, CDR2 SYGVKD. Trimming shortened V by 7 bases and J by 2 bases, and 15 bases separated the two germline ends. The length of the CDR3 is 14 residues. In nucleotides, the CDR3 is TGTGCCATCAACTCACAGGACGGCGCCTACGAGCAGTACTTC. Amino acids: CAINSQDGAYEQYF.

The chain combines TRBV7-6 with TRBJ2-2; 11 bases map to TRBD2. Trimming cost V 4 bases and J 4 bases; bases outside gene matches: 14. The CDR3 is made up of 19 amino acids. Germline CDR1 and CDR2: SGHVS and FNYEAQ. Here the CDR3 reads CASSSLRVAGGPSTGELFF. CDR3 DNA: TGTGCCAGCAGCTCCCTGAGGGTAGCGGGAGGGCCTAGCACCGGGGAGCTGTTTTTT.

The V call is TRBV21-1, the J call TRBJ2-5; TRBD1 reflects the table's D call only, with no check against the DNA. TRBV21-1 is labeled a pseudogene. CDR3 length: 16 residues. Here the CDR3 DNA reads TGTGCCAGCGATTGGACCCGGCGCAGACAGCAAGAGACCCAGTACTTC. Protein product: CASDWTRRRQQETQYF.

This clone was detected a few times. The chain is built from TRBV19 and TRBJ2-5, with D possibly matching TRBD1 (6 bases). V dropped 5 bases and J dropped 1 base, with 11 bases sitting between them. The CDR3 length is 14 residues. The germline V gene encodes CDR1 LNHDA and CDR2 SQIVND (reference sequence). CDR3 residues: CASSAQGLQETQYF. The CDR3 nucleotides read TGTGCCAGTAGTGCACAGGGTCTCCAAGAGACCCAGTACTTC.

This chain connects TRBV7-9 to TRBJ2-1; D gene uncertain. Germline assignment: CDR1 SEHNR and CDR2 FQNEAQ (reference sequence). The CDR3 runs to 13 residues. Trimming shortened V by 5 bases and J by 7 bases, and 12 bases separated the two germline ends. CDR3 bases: TGTGCCAGCAGCCTTGCCAACTTGAATGAGCAGTTCTTC. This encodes CASSLANLNEQFF.

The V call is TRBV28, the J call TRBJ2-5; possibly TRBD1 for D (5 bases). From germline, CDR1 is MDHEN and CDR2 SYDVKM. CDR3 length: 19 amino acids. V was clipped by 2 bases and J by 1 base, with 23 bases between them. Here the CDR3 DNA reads TGTGCCAGCAGTTTACCTCCCCGACCGGACACCCGCACCCAAGAGACCCAGTACTTC. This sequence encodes CASSLPPRPDTRTQETQYF.

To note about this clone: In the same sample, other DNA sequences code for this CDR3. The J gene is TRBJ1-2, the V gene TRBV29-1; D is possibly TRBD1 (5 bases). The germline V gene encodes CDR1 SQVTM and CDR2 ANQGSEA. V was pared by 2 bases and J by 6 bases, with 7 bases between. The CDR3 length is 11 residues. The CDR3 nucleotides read TGCAGCGTTGAACTCAGGGATGGCTACACCTTC. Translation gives CSVELRDGYTF.

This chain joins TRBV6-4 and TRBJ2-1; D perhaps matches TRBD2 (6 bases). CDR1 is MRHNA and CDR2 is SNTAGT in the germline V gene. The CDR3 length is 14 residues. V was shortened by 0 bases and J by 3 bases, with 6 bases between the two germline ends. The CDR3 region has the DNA TGTGCCAGCAGTGACTCGGGGGGCTACAATGAGCAGTTCTTC. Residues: CASSDSGGYNEQFF.

This CDR3 is CASSESMRGHSPLHF. CDR3 in DNA: TGCGCCAGCAGTGAGTCCATGCGGGGCCATTCACCCCTCCACTTT. The gene calls are TRBV10-2 and TRBJ1-6, with D tentatively TRBD1 (5 bases). Trimming took 0 bases from V and 8 from J, leaving 11 bases between them. Germline V gene sequence: CDR1 WSHSY, CDR2 SAAADI. The CDR3 is 15 amino acids.

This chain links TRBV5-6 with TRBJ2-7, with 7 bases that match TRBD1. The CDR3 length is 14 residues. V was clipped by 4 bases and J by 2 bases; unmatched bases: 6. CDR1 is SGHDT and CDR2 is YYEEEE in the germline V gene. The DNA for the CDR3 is TGTGCCAGCAGCCCAGTAGGGACAGCCTACGAGCAGTACTTC. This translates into CASSPVGTAYEQYF.

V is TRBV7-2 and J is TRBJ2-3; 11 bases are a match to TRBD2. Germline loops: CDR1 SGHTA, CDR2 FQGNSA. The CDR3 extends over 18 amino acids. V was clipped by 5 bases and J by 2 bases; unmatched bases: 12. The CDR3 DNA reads TGTGCCAGCAGCACCGCCCCCGGACTAGCGGGCCCCACAGATACGCAGTATTTT. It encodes CASSTAPGLAGPTDTQYF.

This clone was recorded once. CDR3 nucleotides: TGCAGCGTTCACGGGGACTATGGCTACACCTTC. Amino acid sequence: CSVHGDYGYTF. V gene TRBV29-1 combines with J gene TRBJ1-2, with D hard to call. Trimming pared 5 bases from V and 3 bases from J, leaving 7 bases between. CDR3 length: 11 amino acids. Germline CDR1 SQVTM, CDR2 ANQGSEA.